The T cell receptor beta chain described here comes from a study of cytomegalovirus exposure and HLA in healthy donors. Comments on this clone: No antigen is known for it. At the DNA level, this CDR3 is encoded by other sequences in the same sample as well.

The PCR employed 60 Vbeta primers together with 13 Jbeta primers. TCRdb's table, derived via immunoSEQ multiplex PCR, lists solely in-frame clones and lacks some. The sample gives 200,000 to 250,000 clones, 65% to 90% of which show up once; 1.1% to 1.5% is in the top ten. Study-wide findings and caveats: Overall, roughly 150 TCR beta chains were annotated as cytomegalovirus-associated. A later analysis showed HLA-associated TCR beta chains outstripping equally common others in clonal expansion.

CDR1 is SGHNT, CDR2 YYREEE, per germline (reference sequence). Trimming at V came to 3 bases and at J to 1 base, leaving 3 bases not matched to a gene. CDR3 length: 15 residues. Sequences were obtained from PBMCs. This receptor was obtained from a girl between 5 and 17 years old in good health and CMV-seronegative. V usage is TRBV5-4 and J usage is TRBJ2-3; 9 bases map to TRBD2. CDR3 sequence: CASSSLAGGTDTQYF. For the CDR3, the DNA is TGTGCCAGCAGCTCATTAGCGGGAGGCACAGATACGCAGTATTTT.